Below are 6 T cell receptor beta chains sequenced from a single sample in a study of T-cell reconstitution after alpha-beta-depleted transplantation in children. Unique molecular identifiers featured in how the TCRbeta library was prepared. In TCRdb, the PCR reads were re-called with MiXCR into one record per CDR3 protein. The sample has just over 950,000 distinct CDR3 sequences, about 31% seen once. The material was PBMCs, mostly from graft donor cells, obtained 360 days after TCRalphabeta/CD19-depleted stem cell transplant. These receptors came from a boy under two years old who had a stem cell transplant for SCID, so the T cells may come from the graft donor.

The chain joins TRBV15 to TRBJ1-4; D might be TRBD1 (5 bases). Trimming stripped 2 bases from V and 10 bases from J, with 8 bases between. Germline CDR1 is LNHNV and CDR2 is YYDKDF (reference sequence). This CDR3 comprises 12 residues. The CDR3, as DNA: TGTGCCACCAGCAGATATCAGGGAAAACTGTTTTTT. It yields the protein CATSRYQGKLFF.

The V gene is TRBV5-1, the J gene TRBJ2-1; D perhaps matches TRBD2 (6 bases). The V gene lost 0 bases and the J gene lost 6 bases, with 13 bases spanning the gap. The CDR3 is 15 residues long. The germline gives CDR1 SGHRS, CDR2 YFSETQ. For the CDR3, the DNA is TGCGCCAGCAGCTTGGCCCGGGGGAAGAGCAATGAGCAGTTCTTC. Amino acid sequence: CASSLARGKSNEQFF.

There are a few counts of this clonotype. This chain's CDR3 is CAISVGQGEQPQHF. The CDR3 DNA is TGTGCCATCAGTGTGGGACAGGGCGAACAGCCCCAGCATTTT. V gene TRBV10-3 combines with J gene TRBJ1-5; 9 bases line up with TRBD1. CDR1 and CDR2 (germline): ENHRY, SYGVKD. The junction had 5 bases not matched to a gene; V was cut back by 4 bases and J by 7 bases. The CDR3 length is 14 residues.

This chain links TRBV15 with TRBJ2-7; D unresolved. Germline V lookup: CDR1 LNHNV, CDR2 YYDKDF (reference sequence). The V end was cut by 5 bases, the J end by 1 base, with 15 bases between. The CDR3 loop spans 15 amino acids. CDR3 amino acids: CATSSRGTYSYEQYF. The CDR3 coding sequence is TGTGCCACCAGCTCGAGAGGTACCTATTCCTACGAGCAGTACTTC.

This clonotype appeared a few times. V usage is TRBV27 and J usage is TRBJ2-7; TRBD1 might be the D (6 bases). This CDR3 spans 15 amino acids. Germline V lookup: CDR1 MNHEY, CDR2 SMNVEV (reference sequence). V lost 6 bases and J lost 3, with 18 bases in between. The CDR3 nucleotides read TGTGCCAGCAGCACCCACACAGGGCGCGGCTACGAGCAGTACTTC. This codes for CASSTHTGRGYEQYF.

V and J are TRBV2 and TRBJ2-2; D ambiguous. Trimming removed 1 base at V and 0 bases at J, with 9 bases between. Germline assignment: CDR1 SNHLY and CDR2 FYNNEI. CDR3 length: 16 amino acids. The CDR3 DNA reads TGTGCCAGCAGTGAAGGGGGTTTTGCGAACACCGGGGAGCTGTTTTTT. Translated, it gives CASSEGGFANTGELFF.